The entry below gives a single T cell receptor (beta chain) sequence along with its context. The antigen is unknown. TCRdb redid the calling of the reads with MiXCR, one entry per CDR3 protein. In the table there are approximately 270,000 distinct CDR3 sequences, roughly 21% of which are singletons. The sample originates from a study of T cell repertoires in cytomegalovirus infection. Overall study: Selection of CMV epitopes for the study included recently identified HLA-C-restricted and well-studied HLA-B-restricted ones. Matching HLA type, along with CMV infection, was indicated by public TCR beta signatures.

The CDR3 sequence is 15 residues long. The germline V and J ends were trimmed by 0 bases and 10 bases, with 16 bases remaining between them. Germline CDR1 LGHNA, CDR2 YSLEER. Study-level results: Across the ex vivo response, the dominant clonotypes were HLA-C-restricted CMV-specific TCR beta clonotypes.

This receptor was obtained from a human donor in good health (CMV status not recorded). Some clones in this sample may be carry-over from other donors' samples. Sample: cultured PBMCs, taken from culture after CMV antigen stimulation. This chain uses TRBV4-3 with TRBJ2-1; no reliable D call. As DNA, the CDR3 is TGCGCCAGCAGCCAAGATGGGCTGGCAGTAGGGGAGCAGTTCTTC. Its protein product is CASSQDGLAVGEQFF.